Below, 26 T cell receptor beta chains from the same sample are listed, as sequenced in a study of beta chain features in type 1 diabetes. Broader study findings: Shorter TCRB CDR3s, moderately but significantly so, marked every one of the four CD4+ subsets in Type 1 diabetes patients.

Isolated RNA was reverse transcribed in full, so expressed TCRB transcripts were sequenced. The data were produced by immunoSEQ multiplex PCR, yet TCRdb's version contains in-frame clones alone and is incomplete. The data show around 690,000 clones, under 15% seen once. Antigens for these TCRs are unknown. The sequenced sample consisted of naive CD4+ T cells from blood. The origin of the receptors is a man younger than 40 with type 1 diabetes.

This clone was detected only a few times. The rearrangement uses TRBV18 and TRBJ1-1; TRBD1 is a possible D gene (6 bases). CDR3 length: 12 amino acids. Trimming left V 6 bases short and J 2 bases short, with 7 bases between. Germline CDR1 is KGHSH and CDR2 is LQKENI. CDR3 protein: CASSDSNTEAFF. The CDR3 nucleotides read TGTGCCAGCTCGGACAGTAACACTGAAGCTTTCTTT.

This clone was picked up a small number of times. The chain uses TRBV29-1 and TRBJ1-4; 8 bases line up with TRBD1. Germline V lookup: CDR1 SQVTM, CDR2 ANQGSEA. This CDR3 region has 16 residues. V shed 5 bases, J shed 7 bases, and the junction held 15 bases outside the gene matches. The CDR3, as DNA: TGCAGCGTTAGGGACCTTTCCAGGGGGCGAGGTGAAAAACTGTTTTTT. This encodes CSVRDLSRGRGEKLFF.

The chain employs TRBV29-1 and TRBJ2-1, with 10 positions matching TRBD2. The CDR3 is 15 residues long. The V and J ends lost 0 bases and 9 bases, in that order; junction bases with no gene match: 8. The germline CDR1 and CDR2 sequences are SQVTM and ANQGSEA. The CDR3, as DNA: TGCAGCGTTGAAGATCGGATAGCGGGGGGCGGTGAGCAGTTCTTC. Its protein is CSVEDRIAGGGEQFF.

This chain joins TRBV6-6 and TRBJ2-3, with 7 bases aligning to TRBD2. Germline V CDR1 and CDR2: MNHNY, SVGAGI (reference sequence). The CDR3 totals 16 residues. V was pared by 4 bases and J by 0 bases, with 7 bases of the junction left unmatched. This CDR3 reads CASSFQLAPSTDTQYF. CDR3 bases: TGTGCCAGCAGTTTCCAACTAGCGCCAAGCACAGATACGCAGTATTTT.

The chain carries TRBV7-9 and TRBJ1-1; D gene unclear. The CDR3 sequence is 13 residues long. Germline values: CDR1 SEHNR, CDR2 FQNEAQ (reference sequence). Trimming removed 3 bases at V and 3 bases at J, with 8 bases between. The CDR3 nucleotides are TGTGCCAGCAGCTTCGGCCGGGACACTGAAGCTTTCTTT. It codes for CASSFGRDTEAFF.

This chain uses TRBV6-5 with TRBJ2-7; 7 nucleotides line up with TRBD1. Trimming took 4 bases from V and 3 from J; bases not matched to a gene: 12. The CDR3 runs 16 residues. The germline gives CDR1 MNHEY, CDR2 SVGAGI. The CDR3 bases are TGTGCCAGCAGTTTTAGGGGGACAGAGAAGGGCTACGAGCAGTACTTC. It is translated as CASSFRGTEKGYEQYF.

A word on this clone: This same CDR3 is encoded by further DNA sequences in the sample. The gene calls are TRBV30 and TRBJ1-2; 8 bases line up with TRBD1. Per the germline V gene, CDR1 is GTSNPN and CDR2 is SVGIG (reference sequence). CDR3 length: 11 amino acids. Trimming cost V 2 bases and J 8 bases; bases outside gene matches: 1. The CDR3 DNA sequence: TGTGCCTGGAGTCCAGGGGGCGGCTACACCTTC. This sequence encodes CAWSPGGGYTF. Complete variable domain (other parts from reference TRBV30 and TRBJ1-2): SQTIHQWPATLVQPVGSPLSLECTVEGTSNPNLYWYRQAAGRGLQLLFYSVGIGQISSEVPQNLSASRPQDRQFILSSKKLLLSDSGFYLCAWSPGGGYTFGSGTRLTVV.

The chain employs TRBV23-1 and TRBJ1-3; D ambiguous. TRBV23-1 is an open reading frame, and its role is uncertain. The CDR3 length is 15 residues. The V end lost 3 bases, the J end lost 3 bases, and 12 bases lay between the germline ends. The CDR3 sequence is CASSHVHPHGNTIYF. CDR3 DNA: TGCGCCAGCAGTCACGTGCACCCGCATGGAAACACCATATATTTT.

This clone is a singleton in its sample. The chain combines TRBV28 with TRBJ2-3; TRBD1 is a possible D gene (6 bases). V gave up 2 bases and J gave up 2 bases, with 14 bases separating them. The CDR3 loop spans 16 amino acids. CDR1 MDHEN and CDR2 SYDVKM come from the germline V gene. CDR3 residues: CASSLDRGGDTDTQYF. CDR3 in DNA: TGTGCCAGCAGTTTAGACCGAGGGGGTGACACAGATACGCAGTATTTT.

The V call is TRBV18, the J call TRBJ2-7, with 7 bases fitting TRBD1. This CDR3 is 14 amino acids long. Trimming took 4 bases from V and 5 from J; bases not matched to a gene: 8. Germline lookup yields CDR1 KGHSH and CDR2 LQKENI. This chain's CDR3 is CASSLGQARDEQYF. In DNA form, the CDR3 reads TGTGCCAGCTCACTCGGACAGGCGAGGGACGAGCAGTACTTC.

V is TRBV30 and J is TRBJ1-2, with D perhaps TRBD1 (6 bases). The V end was cut by 4 bases, the J end by 4 bases, with 13 bases between. The germline gives CDR1 GTSNPN, CDR2 SVGIG (reference sequence). The CDR3 has 13 residues. The CDR3 DNA reads TGTGCCTGGAATCGCGGGACACCCTATGGCTACACCTTC. It translates to CAWNRGTPYGYTF.

This chain uses TRBV7-9 with TRBJ2-1; 9 nucleotides match TRBD1. Germline V CDR1 and CDR2: SEHNR, FQNEAQ (reference sequence). CDR3 length: 13 residues. Trimming at V came to 5 bases and at J to 6 bases, leaving 2 bases not matched to a gene. The CDR3 region is CASSGQGSNEQFF. As DNA, the CDR3 is TGTGCCAGCAGCGGACAGGGGTCCAATGAGCAGTTCTTC.

The CDR3 is CSAVLSETQYF. The DNA of the CDR3 is TGCAGTGCGGTCCTCTCGGAGACCCAGTACTTC. V and J are TRBV20-1 and TRBJ2-5; no clear D. Trimming took off 6 bases at V and 5 bases at J, with 10 bases between the two ends. The CDR3 contains 11 residues. Looked up from germline, CDR1 is DFQATT and CDR2 is SNEGSKA (reference sequence).

This clone was observed a few times. Other nucleotide sequences in the sample specify the same CDR3. The chain couples TRBV18 to TRBJ2-5; no reliable D call. Deletions cut 2 bases from V and 2 bases from J, with 3 bases between. This CDR3 has 12 residues. From germline, CDR1 is KGHSH and CDR2 LQKENI. This CDR3 is CASSPGQETQYF. CDR3 coding DNA: TGTGCCAGCTCACCAGGGCAAGAGACCCAGTACTTC. Based on the CDR3 plus reference TRBV18 and TRBJ2-5, the full variable domain is NAGVMQNPRHLVRRRGQEARLRCSPMKGHSHVYWYRQLPEEGLKFMVYLQKENIIDESGMPKERFSAEFPKEGPSILRIQQVVRGDSAAYFCASSPGQETQYFGPGTRLLVL.

This rearrangement joins TRBV7-3 to TRBJ2-5; perhaps D is TRBD1 or TRBD2 (5 bases each). The CDR3 loop spans 13 amino acids. Trimming shortened V by 6 bases and J by 4 bases, and 12 bases separated the two germline ends. Germline lookup yields CDR1 SGHTA and CDR2 FQGTGA. The CDR3 is CASSLGGGETQYF. CDR3 sequence (DNA): TGTGCCAGCAGTTTAGGTGGGGGAGAGACCCAGTACTTC.

In this sample, this clone turned up a few times. The genes are TRBV29-1 and TRBJ1-5; TRBD1 matches 9 bases. The length of the CDR3 is 13 residues. With V trimmed by 6 bases and J by 7 bases, 7 bases remained unmatched. From germline, CDR1 is SQVTM and CDR2 ANQGSEA. This CDR3 reads CSVAQGAGQPQHF. The CDR3, as DNA: TGCAGCGTGGCACAGGGGGCTGGCCAGCCCCAGCATTTT.

V and J are TRBV5-1 and TRBJ2-4, with D possibly called TRBD1 or TRBD2 (5 bases each). CDR3 length: 15 amino acids. Germline V gene data show CDR1 as SGHRS and CDR2 as YFSETQ. Trimming removed 1 base at V and 5 bases at J, with 13 bases between. CDR3 loop: CASSLFPGSENIQYF. DNA of the CDR3: TGCGCCAGCAGCTTGTTTCCAGGGAGTGAAAACATTCAGTACTTC.

The chain uses TRBV2 and TRBJ2-1; either TRBD1 or TRBD2 may fit D (5 bases each). The CDR3 spans 15 residues. The germline CDR1 and CDR2 sequences are SNHLY and FYNNEI. V was cut by 6 bases and J by 0 bases, with 12 bases left in between. The CDR3: CASRWGIASYNEQFF. For the CDR3, the DNA is TGTGCCAGCAGATGGGGGATTGCCTCCTACAATGAGCAGTTCTTC.

The chain is built from TRBV6-5 and TRBJ1-1; the D is unclear. Trimming shortened V by 6 bases and J by 1 base, and 12 bases separated the two germline ends. This CDR3 is built from 14 residues. The germline gives CDR1 MNHEY, CDR2 SVGAGI. This CDR3 reads CASRPKHRNTEAFF. The CDR3 DNA follows: TGTGCCAGCAGACCTAAACACAGGAACACTGAAGCTTTCTTT.

The chain links TRBV2 to TRBJ1-5; D ambiguous. CDR1 and CDR2 (germline): SNHLY, FYNNEI. V lost 3 bases to trimming and J lost 8 bases, with 11 bases between them. The CDR3 has 13 amino acids. CDR3 coding DNA: TGTGCCAGCAGTGAGACCTCTCGAGAGCCCCAGCATTTT. Translation gives CASSETSREPQHF.

There are a few counts of this clone. V gene TRBV28 combines with J gene TRBJ2-5; D possibly matches TRBD1 or TRBD2 (5 bases each). V lost 8 bases to trimming and J lost 5 bases, with 12 bases between them. Germline V gives CDR1 MDHEN, CDR2 SYDVKM. The CDR3 runs to 12 residues. This CDR3 reads CASDGAGETQYF. In DNA, the CDR3 is TGTGCCAGCGATGGGGCGGGCGAGACCCAGTACTTC.

This clone was detected a few times. The rearrangement links TRBV19 to TRBJ1-1, with unresolved D. Germline V gives CDR1 LNHDA, CDR2 SQIVND (reference sequence). The CDR3 consists of 11 residues. CDR3 DNA: TGTCCCCATTCTCGAAAAACTGAAGCTTTCTTT. This encodes CPHSRKTEAFF.

This clone was counted between two and nine times. This chain connects TRBV7-7 to TRBJ2-1; D is perhaps TRBD1 (6 bases). CDR1 is SSHAT, CDR2 FNYEAQ, per germline (reference sequence). The CDR3 sequence is 14 residues long. V was trimmed by 0 bases and J by 7 bases, leaving 10 bases between them. In DNA form, the CDR3 reads TGTGCCAGCAGCTTAGCGGGGGCAGAGAATGAGCAGTTCTTC. Its translation is CASSLAGAENEQFF.

In its sample, this clone was seen a few times. V is TRBV7-9 and J is TRBJ2-3; D perhaps matches TRBD1 (5 bases). The CDR3 has 15 amino acids. The ends were cut back, 5 bases at V and 5 bases at J, with 17 bases in the middle. Per the germline V gene, CDR1 is SEHNR and CDR2 is FQNEAQ (reference sequence). The CDR3 reads CASSQGSSMGDTQYF. Written as DNA, the CDR3 is TGTGCCAGCAGCCAGGGCTCGTCTATGGGAGATACGCAGTATTTT.

CDR3 coding DNA: TGTGCCAGCAGCTTGAAACAGGGTATGGGGTTTCTCACTGAAGCTTTCTTT. It encodes CASSLKQGMGFLTEAFF. This rearrangement joins TRBV5-4 to TRBJ1-1, with D perhaps TRBD1 (6 bases). The CDR3 has 17 amino acids. Trimming removed 1 base at V and 4 bases at J, with 20 bases between. Germline V gene lookup returns CDR1 SGHNT and CDR2 YYREEE (reference sequence). Full variable domain (rest looked up from reference TRBV5-4 and TRBJ1-1): ETGVTQSPTHLIKTRGQQVTLRCSSQSGHNTVSWYQQALGQGPQFIFQYYREEENGRGNFPPRFSGLQFPNYSSELNVNALELDDSALYLCASSLKQGMGFLTEAFFGQGTRLTVV.

This chain joins TRBV30 and TRBJ2-2; D call uncertain. The CDR3 extends over 11 amino acids. V was pared by 3 bases and J by 6 bases, with 5 bases between. The germline CDR1 and CDR2 sequences are GTSNPN and SVGIG (reference sequence). For the CDR3, the DNA is TGTGCCTGGAGGTGGGCCGGGGAGCTGTTTTTT. Protein sequence: CAWRWAGELFF.